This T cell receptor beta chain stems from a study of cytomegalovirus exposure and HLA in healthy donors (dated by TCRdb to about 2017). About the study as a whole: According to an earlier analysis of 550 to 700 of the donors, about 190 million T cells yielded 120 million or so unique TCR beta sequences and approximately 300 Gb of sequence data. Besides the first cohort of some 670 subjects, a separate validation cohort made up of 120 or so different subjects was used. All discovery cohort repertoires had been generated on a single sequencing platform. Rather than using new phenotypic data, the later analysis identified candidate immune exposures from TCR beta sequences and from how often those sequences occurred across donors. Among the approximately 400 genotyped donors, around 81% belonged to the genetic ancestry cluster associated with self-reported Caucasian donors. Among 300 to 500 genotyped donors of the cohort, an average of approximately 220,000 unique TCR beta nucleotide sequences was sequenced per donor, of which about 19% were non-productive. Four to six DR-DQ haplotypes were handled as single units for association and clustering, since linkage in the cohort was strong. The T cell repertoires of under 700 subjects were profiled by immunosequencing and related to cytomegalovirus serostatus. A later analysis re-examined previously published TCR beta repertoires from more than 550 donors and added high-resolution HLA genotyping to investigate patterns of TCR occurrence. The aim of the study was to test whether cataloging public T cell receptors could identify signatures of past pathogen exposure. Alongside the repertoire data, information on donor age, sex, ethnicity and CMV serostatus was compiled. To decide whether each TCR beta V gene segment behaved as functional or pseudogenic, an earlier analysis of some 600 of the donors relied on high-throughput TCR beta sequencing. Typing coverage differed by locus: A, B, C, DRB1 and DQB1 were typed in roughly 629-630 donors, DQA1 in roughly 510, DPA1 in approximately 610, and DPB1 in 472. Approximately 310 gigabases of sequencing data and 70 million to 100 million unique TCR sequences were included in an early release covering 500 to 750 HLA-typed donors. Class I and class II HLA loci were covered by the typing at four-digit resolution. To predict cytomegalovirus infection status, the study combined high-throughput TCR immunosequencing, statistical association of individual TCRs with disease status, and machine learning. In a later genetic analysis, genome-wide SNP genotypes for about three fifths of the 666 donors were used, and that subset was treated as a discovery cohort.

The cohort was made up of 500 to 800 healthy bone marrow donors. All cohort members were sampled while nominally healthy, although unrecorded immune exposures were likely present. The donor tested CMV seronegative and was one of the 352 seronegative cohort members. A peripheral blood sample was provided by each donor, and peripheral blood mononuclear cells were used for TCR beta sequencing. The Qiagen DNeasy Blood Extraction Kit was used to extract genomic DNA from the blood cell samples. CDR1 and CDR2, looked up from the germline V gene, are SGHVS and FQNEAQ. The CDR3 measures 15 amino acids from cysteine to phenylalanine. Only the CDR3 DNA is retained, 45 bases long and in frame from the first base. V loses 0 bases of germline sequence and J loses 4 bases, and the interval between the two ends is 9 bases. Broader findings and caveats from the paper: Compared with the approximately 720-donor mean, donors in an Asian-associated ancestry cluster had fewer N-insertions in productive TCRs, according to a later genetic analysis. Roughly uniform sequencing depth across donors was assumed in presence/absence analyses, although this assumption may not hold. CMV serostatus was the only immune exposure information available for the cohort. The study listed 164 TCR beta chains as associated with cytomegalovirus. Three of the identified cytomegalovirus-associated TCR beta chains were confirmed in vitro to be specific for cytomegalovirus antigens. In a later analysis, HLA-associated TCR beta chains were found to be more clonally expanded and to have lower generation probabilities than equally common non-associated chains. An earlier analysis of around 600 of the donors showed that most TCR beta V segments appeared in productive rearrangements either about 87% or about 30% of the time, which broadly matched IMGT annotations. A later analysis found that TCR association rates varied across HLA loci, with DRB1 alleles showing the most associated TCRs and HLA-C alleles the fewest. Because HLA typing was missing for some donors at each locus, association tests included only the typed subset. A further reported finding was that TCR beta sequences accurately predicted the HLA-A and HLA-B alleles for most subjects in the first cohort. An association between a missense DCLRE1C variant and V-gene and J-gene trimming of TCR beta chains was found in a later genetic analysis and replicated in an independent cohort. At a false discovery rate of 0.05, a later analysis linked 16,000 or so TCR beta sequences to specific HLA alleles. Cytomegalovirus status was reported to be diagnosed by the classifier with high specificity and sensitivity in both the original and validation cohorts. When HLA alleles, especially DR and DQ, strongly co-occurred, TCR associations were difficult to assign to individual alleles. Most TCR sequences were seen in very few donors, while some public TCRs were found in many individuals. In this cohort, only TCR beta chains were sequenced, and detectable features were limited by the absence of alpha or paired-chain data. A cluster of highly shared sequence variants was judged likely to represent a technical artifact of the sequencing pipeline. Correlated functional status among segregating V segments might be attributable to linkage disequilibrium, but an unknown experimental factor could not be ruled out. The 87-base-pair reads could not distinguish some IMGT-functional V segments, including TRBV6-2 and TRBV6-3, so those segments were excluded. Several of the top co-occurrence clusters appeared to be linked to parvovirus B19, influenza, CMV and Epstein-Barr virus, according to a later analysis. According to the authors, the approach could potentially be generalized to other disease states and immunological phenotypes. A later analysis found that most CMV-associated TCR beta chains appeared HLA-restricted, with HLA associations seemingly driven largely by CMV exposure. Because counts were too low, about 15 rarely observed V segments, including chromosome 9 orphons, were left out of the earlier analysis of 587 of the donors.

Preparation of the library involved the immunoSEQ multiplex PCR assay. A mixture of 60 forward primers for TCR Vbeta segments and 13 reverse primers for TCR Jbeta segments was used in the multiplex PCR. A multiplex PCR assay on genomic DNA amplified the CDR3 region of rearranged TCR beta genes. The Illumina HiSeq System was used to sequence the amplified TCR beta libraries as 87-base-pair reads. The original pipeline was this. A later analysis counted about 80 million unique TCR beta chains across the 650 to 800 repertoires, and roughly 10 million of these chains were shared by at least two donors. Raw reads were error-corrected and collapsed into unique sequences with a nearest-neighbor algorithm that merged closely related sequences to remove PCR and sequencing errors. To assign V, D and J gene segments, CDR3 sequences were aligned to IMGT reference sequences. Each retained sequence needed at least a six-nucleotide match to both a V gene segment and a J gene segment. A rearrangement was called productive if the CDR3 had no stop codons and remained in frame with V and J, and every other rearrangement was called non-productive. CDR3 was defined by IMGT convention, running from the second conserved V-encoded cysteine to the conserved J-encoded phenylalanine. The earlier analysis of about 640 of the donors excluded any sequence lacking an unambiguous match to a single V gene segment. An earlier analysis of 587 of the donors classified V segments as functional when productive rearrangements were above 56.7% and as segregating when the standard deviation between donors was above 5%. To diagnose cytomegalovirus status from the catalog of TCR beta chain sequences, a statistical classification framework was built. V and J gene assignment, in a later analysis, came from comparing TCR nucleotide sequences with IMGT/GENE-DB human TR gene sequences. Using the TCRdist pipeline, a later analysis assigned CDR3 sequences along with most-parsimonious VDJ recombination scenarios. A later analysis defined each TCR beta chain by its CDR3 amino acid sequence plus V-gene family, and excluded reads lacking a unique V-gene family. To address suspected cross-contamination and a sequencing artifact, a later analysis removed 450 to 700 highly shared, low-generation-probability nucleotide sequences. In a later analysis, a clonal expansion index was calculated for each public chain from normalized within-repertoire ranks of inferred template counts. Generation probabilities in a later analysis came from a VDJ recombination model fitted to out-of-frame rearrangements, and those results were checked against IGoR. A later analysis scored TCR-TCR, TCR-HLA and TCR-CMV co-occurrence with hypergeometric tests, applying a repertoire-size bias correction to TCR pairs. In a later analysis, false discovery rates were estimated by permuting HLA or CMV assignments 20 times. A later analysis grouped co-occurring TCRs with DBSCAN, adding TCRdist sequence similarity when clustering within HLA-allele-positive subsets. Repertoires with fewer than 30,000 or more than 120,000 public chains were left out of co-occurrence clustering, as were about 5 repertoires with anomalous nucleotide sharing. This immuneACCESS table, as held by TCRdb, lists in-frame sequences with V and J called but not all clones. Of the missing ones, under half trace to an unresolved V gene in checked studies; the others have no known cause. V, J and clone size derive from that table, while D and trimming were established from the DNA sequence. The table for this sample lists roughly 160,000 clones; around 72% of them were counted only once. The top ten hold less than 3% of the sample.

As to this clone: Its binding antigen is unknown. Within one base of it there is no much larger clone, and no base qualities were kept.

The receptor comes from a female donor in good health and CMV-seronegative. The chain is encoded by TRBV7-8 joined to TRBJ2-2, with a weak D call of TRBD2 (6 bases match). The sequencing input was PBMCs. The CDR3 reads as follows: CASSLAGGVTGELFF. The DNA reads TGTGCCAGCAGCTTAGCGGGCGGGGTCACCGGGGAGCTGTTTTTT.